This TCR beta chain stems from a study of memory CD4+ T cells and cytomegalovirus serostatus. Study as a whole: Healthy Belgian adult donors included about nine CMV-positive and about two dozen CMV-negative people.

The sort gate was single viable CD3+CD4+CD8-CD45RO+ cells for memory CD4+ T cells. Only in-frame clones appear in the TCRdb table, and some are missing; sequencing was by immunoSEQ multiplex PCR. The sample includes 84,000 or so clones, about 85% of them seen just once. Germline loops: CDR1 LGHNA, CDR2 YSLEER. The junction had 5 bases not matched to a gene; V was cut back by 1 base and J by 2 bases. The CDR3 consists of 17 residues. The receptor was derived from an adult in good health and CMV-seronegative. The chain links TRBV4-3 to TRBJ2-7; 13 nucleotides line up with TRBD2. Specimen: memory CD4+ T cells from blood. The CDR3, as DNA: TGCGCCAGCAGCCAAGGGACTAGCGGGGGACGCACCTACGAGCAGTACTTC. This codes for CASSQGTSGGRTYEQYF.